What follows are 15 T cell receptor beta chains derived from one specimen sequenced in a study of TET2 disruption in CD19-targeted CAR T cells (dated by TCRdb to the late 2010s). Antigen specificity for these receptors is unknown. Preparation of the library involved the immunoSEQ multiplex PCR assay. Drawn from immuneACCESS, this table holds only the in-frame rearrangements with V and J called that TCRdb kept. Clones are partly lost; checked studies trace under half to an unresolved V gene and leave the rest unexplained. This sample's records show more than 25,000 clones. Less than 2% of the sample belongs to the ten largest clones. The sample's treatment or condition, from its label and the paper: autologous CTL019 cells: CD19 CAR with 4-1BB and CD3 zeta domains. The starting material was CD8- CAR+ T cells sorted from cultured blood T cells, obtained for CD19 CAR T cell therapy. The intended sense of this specimen's cell subset or site label: CD8-negative CAR-positive T cells from the infusion product. All receptors come from a man aged 70 or older with chronic lymphocytic leukemia.

Notes on this clone: The sequenced fragment ends 3 residues before the CDR3 boundary, so the rest is inferred from the germline J gene. This sequence joins TRBV28 and TRBJ1-6; TRBD1 agrees at 7 bases. The V segment lost 5 bases and the J segment 6 bases; nucleotides outside the gene matches: 10. Germline loops: CDR1 MDHEN, CDR2 SYDVKM. The CDR3 consists of 16 residues. Here the CDR3 reads CASSPSTGYLNSPLHF. The part of the CDR3 DNA that was read is TGTGCCAGCAGTCCCTCGACAGGGTACCTTAATTCACCC. The full variable domain, with the rest looked up from reference TRBV28 and TRBJ1-6, is DVKVTQSSRYLVKRTGEKVFLECVQDMDHENMFWYRQDPGLGLRLIYFSYDVKMKEKGDIPEGYSVSREKKERFSLILESASTNQTSMYLCASSPSTGYLNSPLHFGNGTRLTVT.

CDR3 region: CASSRGTGTYEQYF. The sequenced CDR3 bases are TGTGCCAGCAGCAGAGGGACAGGTACCTACGAG. The chain carries TRBV7-9 and TRBJ2-7, with 8 bases that match TRBD1. The sequenced fragment ends 3 residues before the CDR3 boundary, so the rest is inferred from the germline J gene. The CDR3 extends over 14 amino acids. J was trimmed by 2 bases and V by 5 bases; bases with no gene match: 5. CDR1 is SEHNR, CDR2 FQNEAQ, per germline (reference sequence).

About this clone: The read gets to within 3 residues of the CDR3 end, and the germline J gene fills in the rest. The chain couples TRBV2 to TRBJ1-2; D remains unclear. Germline V gives CDR1 SNHLY, CDR2 FYNNEI. V shed 2 bases and J shed 4 bases, with 11 bases lying between them. The CDR3 is 14 residues long. The CDR3 sequence is CASSERQRRYGYTF. The sequenced part of the CDR3 DNA is TGTGCCAGCAGTGAAAGGCAGCGCCGCTATGGC.

CDR3 DNA (partial): TGTGCCATCAGGAGTGGGACAGGGCGGGATGAC. It specifies CAIRSGTGRDD. The entire CDR3 reads CAIRSGTGRDDYTF. The V call is TRBV10-3, the J call TRBJ1-2; 9 nucleotides agree with TRBD1. The observed sequence ends 3 residues before the CDR3 terminus, with the missing tail filled in from the germline J gene. Germline V gives CDR1 ENHRY, CDR2 SYGVKD. This CDR3 is built from 14 residues.

CDR3 region: CASSLAVYDSTEAFF. The CDR3 DNA, read in part, is TGCGCCAGCAGCTTGGCCGTCTATGATTCCACTGAA. V gene TRBV5-1 combines with J gene TRBJ1-1; D is ambiguous. The read gets to within 3 residues of the CDR3 end, and the germline J gene fills in the rest. Per germline, CDR1 SGHRS and CDR2 YFSETQ. Trimming took off 0 bases at V and 4 bases at J, with 13 bases between the two ends. The CDR3 runs 15 residues.

Turning to this clone: The read stops 3 residues short of the end of the CDR3; the missing end is completed from the germline J gene. The rearrangement links TRBV7-7 to TRBJ2-5; 13 positions match TRBD2. The CDR3 is 16 amino acids. V lost 1 base and J lost 2; bases outside the gene matches: 1. Germline V CDR1 and CDR2: SSHAT, FNYEAQ (reference sequence). The covered CDR3 bases are TGTGCCAGCAGCTTAGGGACTAGCGGGGGACAAGAGACC. Translation: CASSLGTSGGQET. The complete CDR3 protein is CASSLGTSGGQETQYF.

Turning to this clone: The read gets to within 3 residues of the CDR3 end, and the germline J gene fills in the rest. This chain links TRBV18 with TRBJ1-1; D remains unclear. The CDR3 loop spans 14 amino acids. Per germline, CDR1 KGHSH and CDR2 LQKENI. Trimming removed 1 base from V and 2 bases from J, with 8 bases in between. The CDR3 sequence is CASSPRAFNTEAFF. The covered CDR3 bases are TGTGCCAGCTCACCACGGGCCTTCAACACTGAA.

Concerning this clone: The CDR3 end falls 3 residues outside the read, so it is completed with the germline J gene. This rearrangement joins TRBV27 to TRBJ1-2; TRBD1 aligns across 9 bases. Trimming at V came to 4 bases and at J to 2 bases, leaving 8 bases not matched to a gene. The CDR3 totals 16 residues. Germline loops: CDR1 MNHEY, CDR2 SMNVEV (reference sequence). The chain's CDR3 is CASSSHPGTGNYGYTF. The CDR3 bases that were read are TGTGCCAGCAGTTCCCACCCCGGGACAGGGAACTATGGC.

Details on this clone: The read terminates 3 residues ahead of where the CDR3 ends, so the germline J gene completes it. The chain combines TRBV7-9 with TRBJ2-7; 7 nucleotides line up with TRBD1. The V segment lost 2 bases and the J segment 3 bases; nucleotides outside the gene matches: 4. From germline, CDR1 is SEHNR and CDR2 FQNEAQ (reference sequence). The CDR3 extends over 14 amino acids. The sequenced CDR3 bases are TGTGCCAGCAGCTTAAGAGGGACAGACTACGAG. Translated: CASSLRGTDYE. The CDR3 as a whole reads CASSLRGTDYEQYF.

Concerning this clone itself: Read data end 3 residues before the CDR3 end; the end is taken from the germline J gene. The rearrangement uses TRBV5-6 and TRBJ2-3; TRBD1 aligns across 7 bases. This CDR3 region has 14 residues. CDR1 and CDR2 from the germline V gene are SGHDT and YYEEEE. Germline trimming cut 2 bases from V and 1 base from J; bases unmatched to any gene: 1. The CDR3 loop reads CASSFGTGTDTQYF. CDR3 bases read: TGTGCCAGCAGCTTCGGGACAGGCACAGATACG.

As regards this clone: Relative to the germline gene, one junction end is altered; a read error may explain this. The CDR3 goes on 3 residues after the read ends, and that part is filled in from the germline J gene. The sample carries other DNA sequences with the same CDR3. The chain uses TRBV5-1 and TRBJ1-3; possibly TRBD1 for D (6 bases). This CDR3 spans 13 amino acids. Germline CDR1 is SGHRS and CDR2 is YFSETQ. CDR3 in amino acids: CASAPLSGDTIYF. The sequenced CDR3 bases are TGCGCCTCCGCACCTCTGAGCGGGGACACT.

With respect to this clone: The read halts 3 residues ahead of the CDR3 end, with the missing end drawn from the germline J gene. The chain carries TRBV5-1 and TRBJ1-6, with 7 bases that match TRBD1. This CDR3 comprises 14 residues. The V gene's germline CDR1 is SGHRS and CDR2 YFSETQ. Incomplete CDR3 DNA: TGCGCCAGCAGCGTGTCCTCCGGGACAGAGCCC. It is translated as CASSVSSGTEP. The whole CDR3 region reads CASSVSSGTEPLHF.

On this clone: The read ends 3 residues before the CDR3 terminus; that terminus is restored from the germline J gene. V is TRBV7-8 and J is TRBJ1-2, with 8 bases matching TRBD1. The germline V gene encodes CDR1 SGHVS and CDR2 FQNEAQ. The CDR3 is made up of 17 amino acids. The CDR3 reads CASSPSTQGTGSYDYTF. CDR3 DNA, as far as it was read: TGTGCCAGCAGCCCCTCCACACAGGGGACAGGCTCCTACGAC.

With respect to this clone: The read terminates 3 residues before the CDR3 end, so the remaining end is supplied by the germline J gene. The chain has TRBV30 and TRBJ1-2; perhaps TRBD1 as D (5 bases). The CDR3 runs to 18 residues. Germline V gives CDR1 GTSNPN, CDR2 SVGIG (reference sequence). CDR3 DNA (partial): TGTGCCTGGAGTGTAAGGACTAGCGGGACCTACAGCCCCTACGAC. It translates to CAWSVRTSGTYSPYD. The entire CDR3 reads CAWSVRTSGTYSPYDYTF.

The CDR3 region is CASSAQGINYGYTF. The sequenced CDR3 bases are TGTGCCAGCAGTGCCCAGGGTATTAACTATGGC. V gene TRBV27 combines with J gene TRBJ1-2, with D possibly TRBD1 on 5 matching bases. The read terminates 3 residues ahead of where the CDR3 ends, so the germline J gene completes it. The CDR3 is made up of 14 amino acids. The V gene's germline CDR1 is MNHEY and CDR2 SMNVEV (reference sequence). V lost 5 bases and J 1 base, leaving 11 bases between the germline ends.